A single T cell receptor beta chain is shown here with its context. This entry belongs to a study of blood T cell repertoires in COVID-19. Across the study: Specimens from acute and convalescent COVID-19 originated in the United States, Italy and Spain. PBMCs, B-cell-depleted T cells, or T cells provided the cDNA or gDNA that made up the material.

Authors' methods: Cell counts per sample came from amplifying reference gene primers. TCRdb keeps only in-frame clones here, not all; method: immunoSEQ multiplex PCR. That table is the source of V, J and clone size, and D and trimming were worked out from the DNA. The sample lists some 220,000 clones; about 79% were seen once. The V gene lost 0 bases and the J gene lost 0 bases, with 10 bases spanning the gap. The CDR3 contains 16 residues. Germline CDR1 reads SGDLS; CDR2 reads YYNGEE. The sequence derives from a man in his fifties or sixties with active or convalescent COVID-19. V usage is TRBV9 and J usage is TRBJ2-1, with D unclear. The sequencing input was peripheral blood. The CDR3 sequence: CASSVEASSSYNEQFF. DNA for the CDR3: TGTGCCAGCAGCGTAGAGGCTAGTTCCTCCTACAATGAGCAGTTCTTC. Full variable domain (missing parts from reference TRBV9 and TRBJ2-1): DSGVTQTPKHLITATGQRVTLRCSPRSGDLSVYWYQQSLDQGLQFLIQYYNGEERAKGNILERFSAQQFPDLHSELNLSSLELGDSALYFCASSVEASSSYNEQFFGPGTRLTVL.